This T cell receptor (beta chain) was obtained from a study of early T cells in non-severe SARS-CoV-2 infection. Study results and caveats: Private and CD4 specificities were missed by VDJdb matching, which favored anti-spike CD8 responses.

This clonotype was recorded many times. Its specificity is not known. Unique molecular identifiers (one per individual cDNA molecule) were attached. One entry per CDR3 protein results from TCRdb running MiXCR on the 5' RACE reads. The data show around 50,000 distinct CDR3 sequences, about 7.8% seen once. Trimming removed 3 bases from V and 8 bases from J, with 6 bases in between. The CDR3 is made up of 11 amino acids. Material for sequencing was whole blood. The rearrangement links TRBV12-3 or TRBV12-4 to TRBJ2-3; D call uncertain. The TCR originated in an adult who was a healthcare worker with PCR-confirmed SARS-CoV-2 infection or an uninfected control (not recorded which). CDR3 loop: CASSFGVTQYF. CDR3 coding DNA: TGTGCCAGCAGTTTTGGAGTTACGCAGTATTTT.